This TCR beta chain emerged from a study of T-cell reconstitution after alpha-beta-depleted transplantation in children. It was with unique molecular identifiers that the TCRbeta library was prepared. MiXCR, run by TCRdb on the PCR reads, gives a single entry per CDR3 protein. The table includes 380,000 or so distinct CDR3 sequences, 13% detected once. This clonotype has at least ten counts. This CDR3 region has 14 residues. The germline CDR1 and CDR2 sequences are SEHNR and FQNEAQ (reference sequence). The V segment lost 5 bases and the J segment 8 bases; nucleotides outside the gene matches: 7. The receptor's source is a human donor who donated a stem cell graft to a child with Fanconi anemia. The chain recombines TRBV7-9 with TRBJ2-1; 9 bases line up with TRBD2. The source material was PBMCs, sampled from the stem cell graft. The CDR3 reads CASSLGLAIDEQFF. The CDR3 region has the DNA TGTGCCAGCAGCCTTGGACTAGCGATTGATGAGCAGTTCTTC.